The entry below gives a single TCR beta chain sequence along with its context. The data derive from a study of blood T cell repertoires in COVID-19. Overall study context: Whether acute or convalescent, the COVID-19 samples came from the United States, Italy and Spain. The analysed material was cDNA or gDNA that came from T cells, B-cell-depleted T cells, or PBMCs.

In the original processing: Scientists estimated how many nucleated cells there were by amplifying reference gene primers. The protocol was immunoSEQ multiplex PCR, while the TCRdb copy is restricted to in-frame clones and leaves out a portion. V, J and clone size are taken as reported in that table, and D and trimming were inferred from the DNA itself. The sample includes under 250,000 clones, approximately 84% of them seen just once. V lost 6 bases and J lost 8; bases outside the gene matches: 4. This CDR3 spans 12 amino acids. Germline CDR1 ENHRY, CDR2 SYGVKD. This sequence was found in a man aged 50 to 59 with active or convalescent COVID-19. This rearrangement joins TRBV10-3 to TRBJ2-1; 7 nucleotides match TRBD1. The sample taken for sequencing was peripheral blood. CDR3 DNA sequence: TGTGCCATCAGACGAGGGGGCGATGAGCAGTTCTTC. Protein product: CAIRRGGDEQFF.